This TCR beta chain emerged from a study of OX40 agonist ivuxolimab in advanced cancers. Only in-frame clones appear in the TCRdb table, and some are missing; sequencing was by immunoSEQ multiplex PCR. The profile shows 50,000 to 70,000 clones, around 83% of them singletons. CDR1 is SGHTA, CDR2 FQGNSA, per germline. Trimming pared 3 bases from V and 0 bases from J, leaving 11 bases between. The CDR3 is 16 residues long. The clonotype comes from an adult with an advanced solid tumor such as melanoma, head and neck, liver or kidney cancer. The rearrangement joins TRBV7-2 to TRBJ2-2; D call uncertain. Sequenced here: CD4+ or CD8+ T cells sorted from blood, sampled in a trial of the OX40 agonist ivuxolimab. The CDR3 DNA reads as TGTGCCAGCAGCTTGGATCTTCCCGCGAACACCGGGGAGCTGTTTTTT. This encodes CASSLDLPANTGELFF.